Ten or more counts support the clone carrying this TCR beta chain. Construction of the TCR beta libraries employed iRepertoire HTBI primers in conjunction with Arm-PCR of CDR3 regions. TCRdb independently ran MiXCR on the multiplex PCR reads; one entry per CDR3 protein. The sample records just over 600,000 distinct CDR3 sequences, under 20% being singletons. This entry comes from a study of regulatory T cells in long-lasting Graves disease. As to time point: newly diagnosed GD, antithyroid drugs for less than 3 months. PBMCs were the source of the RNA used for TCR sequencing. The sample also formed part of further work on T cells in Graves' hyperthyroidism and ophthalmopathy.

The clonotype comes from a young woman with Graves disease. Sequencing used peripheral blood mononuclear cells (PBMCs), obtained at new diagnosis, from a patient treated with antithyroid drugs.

The CDR3 DNA reads as TGTGCCAGCAGTCGCGGGGAGCCCCAGCATTTT. Encoded protein: CASSRGEPQHF. V usage is TRBV12-3 or TRBV12-4 and J usage is TRBJ1-5; no definite D call. Trimming pared 5 bases from V and 8 bases from J, leaving 7 bases between. There are 11 residues in the CDR3.